The following is a T cell receptor beta chain sequence with its context. Its cognate antigen has yet to be identified. Base quality data are lacking; no much larger clone is found one base away. For the CD8 naive samples, CD45RO-negative cells were positively selected for CCR7, yielding a CD45RA+CCR7+ population from which TemRA cells were excluded. The donors were healthy, HIV-negative adults with no recently reported acute infections or vaccinations. Every donor was a Caucasian adult living in Nashville, Tennessee, USA. Blood was collected by leukapheresis, and PBMCs were isolated by Ficoll-Histopaque density gradient centrifugation and then cryopreserved in liquid nitrogen vapor phase. Purity and quantity of every magnetically sorted T cell population were checked by analytical flow cytometry. From each sorted fraction, genomic DNA was isolated and quantified by UV absorbance on a Nanodrop 2000c.

The entry originates in a study of shared clonotypes between healthy human individuals (dated by TCRdb to 2020 to 2022). As for the study more broadly: A couple of women and three men aged 18 to 49 years were included in the cohort. Blood TCR repertoires of several healthy adults were deeply sequenced to estimate repertoire size and the extent of clonotype sharing between individuals. Each donor's leukapheresis produced roughly between roughly 0.85 and 9.5 billion PBMCs. To increase sequencing depth and limit assay-specific biases, different laboratories used diverse techniques to prepare libraries and sequence TCR repertoires. For each donor, CD4 naive and CD4 memory were each given three plates, CD8 naive was given two plates, and CD8 memory was given one plate.

What the authors observed across the whole study: Incomplete sequencing was indicated by rarefaction of sorted-subset datasets, despite the large sequencing depth. Across a few donors, about 5% of naive CD4, roughly 3.5% of naive CD8, under 2.5% of memory CD4, and approximately 0.4% of memory CD8 clonotypes were shared. The genetic and exposure-history diversity represented was limited by the small number of donors. Clonotypes shared by all four sorted-subset donors showed higher generation probabilities than non-shared clonotypes. Sampling was restricted to blood, and TCR repertoires in tissue are likely to differ from TCR repertoires in blood. Estimated clonotype richness was generally larger for naive than for memory subsets. Pairwise subsampling led to the expectation that sequencing depth would affect the degree of clonotype sharing among donors.

TCR CDR3 regions were amplified from genomic DNA by multiplex PCR using the deep immunoSEQ assay. Genomic DNA extracted from each cell subset was distributed evenly over all wells of several immunoSEQ 96-well plates, and each plate served as one replicate. For sorted subsets, approximately 190 ng genomic DNA, equal to some 30,000 T cell genomes, was loaded into each replicate PCR. The purified libraries were quantified using a Qubit 3.0 fluorometer, sized with a Bioanalyzer 2100, and then quantified again using the KAPA Library Quantification kit. A separate single-read 150-cycle Illumina NextSeq 550 flow cell was used to sequence each immunoSEQ 96-well plate. Per the original workflow: The immunoSEQ output contained only junctional sequences without quality scores, so filtering could not match that applied to full-length reads. Sequences were annotated with PyIR, a Python wrapper for IgBLAST v1.9, using IMGT germline references to assign V/J genes and CDR3. Reads were filtered out if the reads had weak V/J assignments (E-value above 1e-6), no CDR3, stop codons, out-of-frame junctions, or ambiguous translated residues. A V3J clonotype was defined by an identical inferred V gene, J gene, and CDR3 amino acid sequence. Percentage overlap between repertoires was calculated by dividing the number of shared unique clonotypes by the size of the smaller repertoire. Repertoire richness was assessed with RTK rarefaction, the Chao1 estimator, and Recon v2.1 estimates of unobserved clonotypes. Generation probabilities were computed with OLGA for all TCRbeta clonotypes obtained by the gDNA method from several donors. Entries here come from immuneACCESS through TCRdb and include only in-frame sequences with V and J called. Some clones fail to appear in such tables; in the studies checked, an unresolved V gene covers under half of the shortfall, and the cause of the remainder is unknown. V, J and clone size are those of that table, while D and trimming were read from the DNA. Within this sample are millions of clones, with about 92% of them counted one time only. Jointly, the top ten make up about 1.8% of the sample.

The CDR3, from cysteine to phenylalanine, totals 15 residues. The only DNA kept is the CDR3, 45 bases in frame from the first base. Unmatched junction bases come to 9, with V trimmed by 6 bases and J by 4 bases. The CDR1 and CDR2 encoded by the germline V gene are WSHSY and SAAADI. This sequence was found in a man between 18 and 35 years old in good health. Some clones in this sample may be carry-over from other donors' samples. The sample consisted of naive CD8+ T cells from PBMCs. The cell subset or site label for this specimen denotes: CD45RA+CCR7+. The sequence is built from TRBV10-2 and TRBJ2-7; 10 nucleotides in the junction match TRBD2. The DNA sequence is TGCGCCAGCAGGTCTAGCGGGAGAGGGAATTACGAGCAGTACTTC. It specifies CASRSSGRGNYEQYF.